This T cell receptor (beta chain) was profiled in a study of a mutant IDH1 vaccine in newly diagnosed glioma. The wider study: Prior therapy was radiotherapy, temozolomide, or both; most received both.

Germline V lookup: CDR1 LNHDA, CDR2 SQIVND (reference sequence). Trimming removed 3 bases at V and 7 bases at J, with 12 bases between. CDR3 length equals 13 residues. Findings and caveats of the study: The vaccine induced immune responses, and these occurred in about 95% of patients. Variations in leading peripheral T cell clonotypes appeared to have no connection with pseudoprogression.

Clones were read by immunoSEQ multiplex PCR, and TCRdb kept only the in-frame ones, dropping some. The sample has tens of thousands of clones, about 86% seen once. The sample's time point: week 35, safety follow-up. One vaccine dose held 300 ug of mutant IDH1 20-mer peptide and came with topical imiquimod. Donors had new IDH1-mutant astrocytomas of WHO grade 3 or 4 (ATRX-lost). Details on this clone: Its specificity is unknown.

The receptor was isolated from a man in his forties with glioma. The source material was PBMCs, sampled from a glioma patient whose treatment included an IDH1 peptide vaccine. The chain combines TRBV19 with TRBJ1-2, with no clear D. CDR3 coding DNA: TGTGCCAGTAGTATTGGGTTAGCAGCTGGCTACACCTTC. Protein: CASSIGLAAGYTF.